A single sample gave rise to the 31 T cell receptor beta chains below, sequenced in a study of blood T cell repertoires in COVID-19. Repertoires were generated with immunoSEQ multiplex PCR, while TCRdb's copy carries only in-frame clones and drops some. The sample shows 150,000 to 200,000 clones, roughly 85% of them seen only once. The sample taken for sequencing was peripheral blood. These receptors originate from a human donor in a cohort sampled during active COVID-19.

The V and J genes are TRBV7-2 and TRBJ2-7, with 9 nucleotides matching TRBD2. Germline V lookup: CDR1 SGHTA, CDR2 FQGNSA. J lost 5 bases, V lost 5 bases, and 19 bases had no gene match. The CDR3 has 18 residues. This CDR3 is CASSPTSGLELSLNEQYF. The CDR3 DNA is TGTGCCAGCAGCCCGACTAGCGGCCTGGAGCTATCGTTAAACGAGCAGTACTTC.

This chain joins TRBV27 and TRBJ2-7, with TRBD1 identical over 8 bases. In germline, CDR1 is MNHEY, CDR2 SMNVEV (reference sequence). J lost 7 bases, V lost 2 bases, and 7 bases had no gene match. The CDR3 sequence is 14 residues long. The CDR3 protein is CASSLLAGGVEQYF. CDR3 nucleotides: TGTGCCAGCAGTTTACTAGCAGGGGGCGTGGAGCAGTACTTC.

The chain joins TRBV5-6 to TRBJ2-3; 9 bases map to TRBD2. J gave up 2 bases and V 0 bases, and 10 bases lay outside the gene matches. Germline V gene lookup returns CDR1 SGHDT and CDR2 YYEEEE. This CDR3 is 18 amino acids long. DNA for the CDR3: TGTGCCAGCAGCTTGGCGGGCCGTAGCGGGAGACTCACAGATACGCAGTATTTT. It specifies CASSLAGRSGRLTDTQYF.

The rearrangement joins TRBV13 to TRBJ1-3; 7 nucleotides match TRBD1. Germline CDR1 is PRHDT and CDR2 is FYEKMQ (reference sequence). Trimming took 0 bases from V and 1 from J; bases not matched to a gene: 3. This CDR3 contains 16 residues. CDR3 nucleotide sequence: TGTGCCAGCAGCTTAGGCGGACAGGCTTCTGGAAACACCATATATTTT. Residues: CASSLGGQASGNTIYF.

The chain uses TRBV27 and TRBJ1-6, with 11 bases aligning to TRBD1. In germline, CDR1 is MNHEY, CDR2 SMNVEV (reference sequence). The CDR3 spans 15 residues. V shed 3 bases, J shed 7 bases, and the junction held 2 bases outside the gene matches. The CDR3 region has the DNA TGTGCCAGCAGTTTTTGGACAGGGGGCAATTCACCCCTCCACTTT. Encoded protein: CASSFWTGGNSPLHF.

The chain links TRBV2 to TRBJ2-1, with 7 bases matching TRBD1. The CDR3 has 14 residues. V lost 10 bases and J lost 1; bases outside the gene matches: 7. The germline V gene has CDR1 SNHLY and CDR2 FYNNEI. This CDR3 is CATIGDSSYNEQFF. CDR3 nucleotide sequence: TGTGCCACCATAGGGGACAGTTCCTACAATGAGCAGTTCTTC.

The V gene is TRBV25-1, the J gene TRBJ2-7, with 7 nucleotides matching TRBD1. Germline CDR1 reads MGHDK; CDR2 reads SYGVNS. Trimming cost V 3 bases and J 4 bases; bases outside gene matches: 9. The CDR3 runs to 15 residues. The CDR3 spells CASSDIKGAIYEQYF. Here the CDR3 DNA reads TGTGCCAGCAGTGATATTAAGGGGGCGATTTACGAGCAGTACTTC.

The rearrangement links TRBV6-5 to TRBJ2-1; no firm D call. CDR3 size: 13 residues. Germline V gene lookup returns CDR1 MNHEY and CDR2 SVGAGI. The V end lost 5 bases, the J end lost 0 bases, and 5 bases lay between the germline ends. The CDR3 DNA reads TGTGCCAGCAGTAGGAGCTCCTACAATGAGCAGTTCTTC. Its protein is CASSRSSYNEQFF.

The V and J genes are TRBV6-5 and TRBJ2-7; D possibly corresponds to TRBD1 (6 bases). In germline, CDR1 is MNHEY, CDR2 SVGAGI. V lost 6 bases to trimming and J lost 2 bases, with 11 bases between them. This CDR3 spans 13 amino acids. This CDR3 is CASRTRQAYEQYF. The CDR3 DNA reads TGTGCCAGCAGAACCAGACAGGCCTACGAGCAGTACTTC.

The J gene is TRBJ2-7, the V gene TRBV11-2; D gene unclear. The V end lost 0 bases, the J end lost 6 bases, and 18 bases lay between the germline ends. The CDR3 sequence is 16 residues long. Germline values: CDR1 SGHAT, CDR2 FQNNGV. CDR3 sequence: CASSLDWSLWLAEQYF. CDR3 bases: TGTGCCAGCAGCTTAGATTGGTCTCTCTGGCTGGCCGAGCAGTACTTC. Full variable domain (outside the CDR3, taken from reference TRBV11-2 and TRBJ2-7): EAGVAQSPRYKIIEKRQSVAFWCNPISGHATLYWYQQILGQGPKLLIQFQNNGVVDDSQLPKDRFSAERLKGVDSTLKIQPAKLEDSAVYLCASSLDWSLWLAEQYFGPGTRLTVT.

J is TRBJ2-7 and V is TRBV28; D possibly corresponds to TRBD2 (7 bases). V was shortened by 5 bases and J by 2 bases, with 13 bases between the two germline ends. The CDR3 length is 14 residues. Germline loops: CDR1 MDHEN, CDR2 SYDVKM. The DNA of the CDR3 is TGTGCCAGCAGTGCCGGGGGGCCCCCCTACGAGCAGTACTTC. It yields the protein CASSAGGPPYEQYF.

This sequence joins TRBV7-7 and TRBJ2-7; TRBD2 matches at 7 bases. The CDR3 totals 15 residues. Germline CDR1 reads SSHAT; CDR2 reads FNYEAQ (reference sequence). V dropped 8 bases and J dropped 0; count of bases not matched to a gene: 10. The DNA of the CDR3 is TGTGCCAGCTCCCCGGGAGGCTCGGGCTCCTACGAGCAGTACTTC. Translating gives CASSPGGSGSYEQYF.

The chain links TRBV30 to TRBJ1-3; 9 nucleotides agree with TRBD1. The CDR3 is 16 amino acids. Per the germline V gene, CDR1 is GTSNPN and CDR2 is SVGIG (reference sequence). Germline trimming cut 5 bases from V and 0 bases from J; bases unmatched to any gene: 8. DNA of the CDR3: TGTGCCTGGGGGGGGACAGGGTGGCTCTCTGGAAACACCATATATTTT. It translates to CAWGGTGWLSGNTIYF. The variable domain in full, completed from reference TRBV30 and TRBJ1-3, reads SQTIHQWPATLVQPVGSPLSLECTVEGTSNPNLYWYRQAAGRGLQLLFYSVGIGQISSEVPQNLSASRPQDRQFILSSKKLLLSDSGFYLCAWGGTGWLSGNTIYFGEGSWLTVV.

CDR3 amino acids: CASSIVAPGGTEAFF. For the CDR3, the DNA is TGTGCCAGTAGTATAGTAGCCCCGGGGGGCACTGAAGCTTTCTTT. The chain links TRBV19 to TRBJ1-1, with D perhaps TRBD1 (5 bases). The germline V gene encodes CDR1 LNHDA and CDR2 SQIVND (reference sequence). This CDR3 has 15 amino acids. The V and J ends lost 1 base and 4 bases respectively, with 13 bases between them. The entire variable domain, with the rest obtained from reference TRBV19 and TRBJ1-1, is as follows: DGGITQSPKYLFRKEGQNVTLSCEQNLNHDAMYWYRQDPGQGLRLIYYSQIVNDFQKGDIAEGYSVSREKKESFPLTVTSAQKNPTAFYLCASSIVAPGGTEAFFGQGTRLTVV.

The chain carries TRBV10-1 and TRBJ2-7; 8 bases align to TRBD2. With V trimmed by 4 bases and J by 5 bases, 7 bases remained unmatched. In germline, CDR1 is WNHNN, CDR2 SYGVQD (reference sequence). The CDR3 length is 14 residues. CDR3 amino acids: CASSVTGGSHEQYF. CDR3 nucleotide sequence: TGCGCCAGCAGTGTTACGGGAGGGTCCCACGAGCAGTACTTC.

This chain connects TRBV27 to TRBJ2-1; a weak D match, TRBD2 (6 bases). V lost 10 bases and J 7 bases, leaving 17 bases between the germline ends. The CDR3 runs to 13 residues. The V gene's germline CDR1 is MNHEY and CDR2 SMNVEV (reference sequence). CDR3 residues: CATRDSLQNEQFF. In nucleotides, the CDR3 is TGTGCCACCCGGGACTCATTACAAAATGAGCAGTTCTTC.

The chain links TRBV28 to TRBJ2-3; D perhaps matches TRBD2 (7 bases). Trimming removed 5 bases at V and 0 bases at J, with 18 bases between. From germline, CDR1 is MDHEN and CDR2 SYDVKM. The CDR3 is 17 amino acids. The CDR3 region has the DNA TGTGCCAGCAGTCCGCCCGGGGGCGGGGGTAGCACAGATACGCAGTATTTT. Translation gives CASSPPGGGGSTDTQYF.

This sequence joins TRBV9 and TRBJ1-3; maybe TRBD1 (5 bases). Germline loops: CDR1 SGDLS, CDR2 YYNGEE. This CDR3 spans 16 amino acids. The V end was cut by 0 bases, the J end by 4 bases, with 14 bases between. CDR3 amino acids: CASSVGARGIGNTIYF. As DNA, the CDR3 is TGTGCCAGCAGCGTAGGTGCGCGGGGGATAGGAAACACCATATATTTT.

The V gene is TRBV9, the J gene TRBJ1-3; 9 bases agree with TRBD1. The junction had 16 bases not matched to a gene; V was cut back by 4 bases and J by 5 bases. This CDR3 spans 18 amino acids. CDR1 and CDR2 from the germline V gene are SGDLS and YYNGEE. As DNA, the CDR3 is TGTGCCAGCAGCCCGCACTCCGGGACAGGGCCCATAAGAAACACCATATATTTT. Translated: CASSPHSGTGPIRNTIYF.

The count of this clone is one. J is TRBJ2-1 and V is TRBV5-4; 9 bases map to TRBD2. V lost 1 base, J lost 7 bases, and 6 bases stayed unmatched. This CDR3 is 15 amino acids long. Looked up from germline, CDR1 is SGHNT and CDR2 is YYREEE (reference sequence). The CDR3 DNA sequence: TGTGCCAGCAGCTTGTTAGCGGGGGAGGTTAATGAGCAGTTCTTC. Amino acids: CASSLLAGEVNEQFF.

V gene TRBV3-1 (or the pseudogene TRBV3-2) combines with J gene TRBJ2-7; D might be TRBD1 (5 bases). Between the trimmed V and J ends, which lost 0 bases and 5 bases, there was a span of 17 bases. The germline CDR1 and CDR2 sequences are LGHDT and YNNKEL (reference sequence). The CDR3 is 16 residues long. CDR3 sequence (DNA): TGTGCCAGCAGCCAAGATTACCAGGGTCCGACGGACGAGCAGTACTTC. Residues: CASSQDYQGPTDEQYF.

This rearrangement joins TRBV27 to TRBJ2-7; TRBD2 agrees at 7 bases. Germline V gives CDR1 MNHEY, CDR2 SMNVEV (reference sequence). The V segment lost 3 bases and the J segment 5 bases; nucleotides outside the gene matches: 4. The length of the CDR3 is 13 residues. The CDR3 coding sequence is TGTGCCAGCAGTTTGCGGGAGCCTAACGAGCAGTACTTC. Residues: CASSLREPNEQYF.

V is TRBV27 and J is TRBJ1-6, with 7 bases identical to TRBD1. V lost 7 bases, J lost 4 bases, and 16 bases stayed unmatched. The germline gives CDR1 MNHEY, CDR2 SMNVEV (reference sequence). The CDR3 totals 18 residues. CDR3 sequence reads: CASNEIGGQGDYNSPLHF. CDR3 nucleotides: TGTGCCAGCAACGAAATCGGAGGGCAGGGGGATTATAATTCACCCCTCCACTTT.

The chain joins TRBV18 to TRBJ1-2, with 9 bases that match TRBD1. The CDR3 is made up of 16 amino acids. Unmatched junction bases numbered 7, after V lost 3 bases and J lost 2 bases. Germline lookup yields CDR1 KGHSH and CDR2 LQKENI. The CDR3 sequence: CASSPQRQGENYGYTF. CDR3 coding DNA: TGTGCCAGCTCACCTCAACGACAGGGGGAGAACTATGGCTACACCTTC.

The V call is TRBV19, the J call TRBJ2-7; D remains unclear. Per germline, CDR1 LNHDA and CDR2 SQIVND (reference sequence). The CDR3 is 12 amino acids. The V end lost 5 bases, the J end lost 3 bases, and 8 bases lay between the germline ends. The CDR3 here is CASSDTFYEQYF. The CDR3 region has the DNA TGTGCCAGTAGTGACACTTTCTACGAGCAGTACTTC.

This clone was found a few times. The chain uses TRBV18 and TRBJ1-6, with 10 bases matching TRBD1. The V segment lost 5 bases and the J segment 7 bases; nucleotides outside the gene matches: 5. This CDR3 comprises 15 residues. Germline V gives CDR1 KGHSH, CDR2 LQKENI. CDR3 nucleotide sequence: TGTGCCAGCTCAAGCTCGACAGGGGGCAATTCACCCCTCCACTTT. This encodes CASSSSTGGNSPLHF.

This chain connects TRBV10-3 to TRBJ1-1; TRBD1 might be the D (5 bases). This CDR3 is built from 14 residues. Germline values: CDR1 ENHRY, CDR2 SYGVKD. V was trimmed by 6 bases and J by 2 bases, leaving 13 bases between them. CDR3 DNA sequence: TGTGCCATCAGCGGGCAAGGGGTTAACACTGAAGCTTTCTTT. This sequence encodes CAISGQGVNTEAFF.

The V and J genes are TRBV10-1 and TRBJ2-1; 9 nucleotides align to TRBD1. CDR1 WNHNN and CDR2 SYGVQD come from the germline V gene (reference sequence). The CDR3 has 15 amino acids. V lost 6 bases, J lost 3 bases, and 6 bases stayed unmatched. CDR3 loop: CASSAGQGYYNEQFF. The CDR3 nucleotides read TGCGCCAGCAGCGCTGGACAGGGGTACTACAATGAGCAGTTCTTC.

In DNA form, the CDR3 reads TGTGCCAGCAAAGGTCTAGGGGTCCAAGAGACCCAGTACTTC. Protein product: CASKGLGVQETQYF. This rearrangement joins TRBV28 to TRBJ2-5, with D perhaps matching TRBD1 (5 bases). Trimming pared 7 bases from V and 1 base from J, leaving 13 bases between. Looked up from germline, CDR1 is MDHEN and CDR2 is SYDVKM. The CDR3 runs to 14 residues. The variable domain in full, completed from reference TRBV28 and TRBJ2-5, reads DVKVTQSSRYLVKRTGEKVFLECVQDMDHENMFWYRQDPGLGLRLIYFSYDVKMKEKGDIPEGYSVSREKKERFSLILESASTNQTSMYLCASKGLGVQETQYFGPGTRLLVL.

CDR3 nucleotides: TGCAGCGCCATGCAGACCGGGGAGCTGTTTTTT. Amino acids: CSAMQTGELFF. This rearrangement joins TRBV29-1 to TRBJ2-2; D not certain. Trimming left V 7 bases short and J 5 bases short, with 8 bases between. This CDR3 is 11 amino acids long. Germline-derived CDR1 and CDR2 are SQVTM and ANQGSEA.

The gene calls are TRBV5-8 and TRBJ2-5; 7 nucleotides line up with TRBD2. This CDR3 comprises 16 residues. Germline CDR1 and CDR2: SGHTS and YDEGEE. V lost 4 bases to trimming and J lost 0 bases; unmatched junction nucleotides: 9. The CDR3 reads CASSQKRLAYQETQYF. The CDR3 coding sequence is TGTGCCAGCAGCCAAAAGAGACTAGCTTACCAAGAGACCCAGTACTTC.